Each of the 17 T cell receptor beta chains below was sequenced from the same sample in a study of identical twins. TCRdb reprocessed the 5' RACE reads via MiXCR and lists one record per CDR3 protein. The sample records a few hundred thousand distinct CDR3 sequences, roughly 10% being singletons. Source material: naive T cells sorted from blood. The receptor source for this set is a woman aged 45 to 65 in good health.

The rearrangement uses TRBV10-1 and TRBJ2-3, with D possibly matching TRBD1 (5 bases). This CDR3 is built from 17 residues. With 4 bases removed from V and 2 bases from J, the gap between germline ends came to 19 bases. Germline CDR1 WNHNN, CDR2 SYGVQD (reference sequence). CDR3 loop: CASSGSSRTTNTDTQYF. In DNA form, the CDR3 reads TGCGCCAGCAGTGGTAGCTCCCGGACAACGAACACAGATACGCAGTATTTT.

In this sample, this clonotype turned up a few times. The gene calls are TRBV5-1 and TRBJ2-1; D gene uncertain. CDR3 length equals 13 residues. The germline V and J ends were trimmed by 4 bases and 9 bases, with 14 bases remaining between them. The germline V gene has CDR1 SGHRS and CDR2 YFSETQ. For the CDR3, the DNA is TGCGCCAGCAGCCCCCCAAACGTCGCTGAGCAGTTCTTC. This translates into CASSPPNVAEQFF.

The chain couples TRBV10-2 to TRBJ2-2; 11 bases map to TRBD2. Germline V gene lookup returns CDR1 WSHSY and CDR2 SAAADI. There are 19 residues in the CDR3. Trimming at V came to 5 bases and at J to 6 bases, leaving 17 bases not matched to a gene. The CDR3 sequence is CASSLSPIPGLAVAGELFF. In DNA form, the CDR3 reads TGCGCCAGCAGTCTCTCCCCGATACCGGGACTAGCGGTTGCCGGGGAGCTGTTTTTT.

The chain recombines TRBV12-5 with TRBJ1-2; the D is unclear. Germline lookup yields CDR1 LGHNT and CDR2 FRNRAP. The CDR3 is 13 residues long. Deletions cut 1 base from V and 6 bases from J, with 9 bases between. The CDR3 is CASGLGVSHGYTF. The CDR3 DNA sequence: TGTGCTAGTGGTTTGGGAGTATCCCATGGCTACACCTTC.

At least ten counts were recorded for this clonotype. The chain employs TRBV20-1 and TRBJ1-5, with TRBD1 identical over 8 bases. Germline V gives CDR1 DFQATT, CDR2 SNEGSKA (reference sequence). V dropped 0 bases and J dropped 1; count of bases not matched to a gene: 2. The length of the CDR3 is 15 residues. CDR3 DNA sequence: TGCAGTGCTAGAGACAGGGGGCAGAGCAATCAGCCCCAGCATTTT. Its translation: CSARDRGQSNQPQHF.

This clonotype was detected only a few times. V usage is TRBV30 and J usage is TRBJ1-5, with D hard to call. Trimming removed 4 bases at V and 2 bases at J, with 24 bases between. Germline CDR1 is GTSNPN and CDR2 is SVGIG (reference sequence). The CDR3 has 18 residues. The CDR3: CAWKGGAGRQVGNQPQHF. The CDR3 region has the DNA TGTGCCTGGAAAGGAGGAGCGGGCAGGCAGGTTGGCAATCAGCCCCAGCATTTT.

There are a few counts of this clonotype. The chain uses TRBV7-2 and TRBJ1-1; the match to TRBD1 covers 7 bases. J was trimmed by 3 bases and V by 5 bases; bases with no gene match: 9. Germline V gene data show CDR1 as SGHTA and CDR2 as FQGNSA. The CDR3 consists of 15 residues. The CDR3 loop reads CASSVPGQSHTEAFF. CDR3 bases: TGTGCCAGCAGCGTACCGGGACAGTCGCACACTGAAGCTTTCTTT.

The chain has TRBV15 and TRBJ2-7, with D possibly being TRBD2 (5 bases). V was pared by 1 base and J by 7 bases, with 11 bases between. The CDR3 is 13 amino acids. The germline gives CDR1 LNHNV, CDR2 YYDKDF (reference sequence). The CDR3 spells CATSRVYGVEQYF. CDR3 nucleotides: TGTGCCACCAGCAGAGTATACGGGGTTGAGCAGTACTTC.

The DNA for the CDR3 is TGCAGTGGCAGGGGGGCCCAAGAGACCCAGTACTTC. It codes for CSGRGAQETQYF. The chain employs TRBV20-1 and TRBJ2-5, with D tentatively TRBD1 (7 bases). Germline values: CDR1 DFQATT, CDR2 SNEGSKA (reference sequence). The CDR3 sequence is 12 residues long. The V end lost 7 bases, the J end lost 1 base, and 10 bases lay between the germline ends.

This clonotype was counted a few times. This chain joins TRBV4-1 and TRBJ2-6; D is undetermined. From germline, CDR1 is MGHRA and CDR2 YSYEKL. CDR3 length equals 16 residues. Trimming cost V 4 bases and J 4 bases, with 14 bases left between them. In DNA form, the CDR3 reads TGCGCCAGCAGCCCACTGGGAACATCAGGGGCCAACGTCCTGACTTTC. Protein: CASSPLGTSGANVLTF.

V gene TRBV4-1 combines with J gene TRBJ1-4; the match to TRBD1 covers 9 bases. The germline CDR1 and CDR2 sequences are MGHRA and YSYEKL. V shed 2 bases and J 14 bases; nucleotides not matched to a gene: 9. This CDR3 has 14 amino acids. The CDR3 region is CASSQPGQGGWLFF. For the CDR3, the DNA is TGCGCCAGCAGCCAACCGGGACAGGGCGGGTGGCTGTTTTTT.

This clonotype was recorded at least ten times. The V call is TRBV12-3 or TRBV12-4, the J call TRBJ2-5; TRBD2 matches 7 bases. The CDR3 is 16 amino acids. Unmatched junction bases numbered 11, after V lost 2 bases and J lost 5 bases. For the CDR3, the DNA is TGTGCCAGCAGTTTAAGGGCTAGCGGCCCAAAGGAGACCCAGTACTTC. Its protein is CASSLRASGPKETQYF.

This clonotype was seen at least ten times. The CDR3: CASSSGGLAVAYNEQFF. CDR3 DNA sequence: TGCGCCAGCAGCTCGGGGGGACTAGCGGTGGCCTACAATGAGCAGTTCTTC. The rearrangement uses TRBV5-1 and TRBJ2-1, with 11 bases matching TRBD2. CDR3 length: 17 amino acids. CDR1 is SGHRS, CDR2 YFSETQ, per germline. Trimming cost V 3 bases and J 2 bases; bases outside gene matches: 7.

This clonotype was seen ten or more times. The CDR3 spells CATSDLPGPGGPDEQFF. CDR3 nucleotides: TGTGCCACCAGTGATTTGCCCGGCCCGGGAGGGCCAGATGAGCAGTTCTTC. This chain connects TRBV24-1 to TRBJ2-1; 8 bases align to TRBD2. The ends lost 0 bases at V and 8 bases at J; junction bases unmatched: 11. Germline CDR1 and CDR2: KGHDR and SFDVKD. The CDR3 contains 17 residues.

This clonotype came up a few times. The gene calls are TRBV3-1 and TRBJ2-2, with D uncertain. The V gene lost 2 bases and the J gene lost 5 bases, with 9 bases spanning the gap. The length of the CDR3 is 14 residues. CDR1 is LGHDT and CDR2 is YNNKEL in the germline V gene (reference sequence). CDR3 loop: CASSQSDGTGELFF. For the CDR3, the DNA is TGTGCCAGCAGCCAATCGGACGGAACCGGGGAGCTGTTTTTT.

This clonotype was observed a handful of times. This chain connects TRBV7-3 to TRBJ2-2; no clear D gene. The ends were cut back, 0 bases at V and 7 bases at J, with 15 bases in the middle. CDR1 is SGHTA, CDR2 FQGTGA, per germline. This CDR3 is 16 amino acids long. CDR3 loop: CASSLTLATSGGELFF. The DNA for the CDR3 is TGTGCCAGCAGCTTAACGTTGGCTACCTCAGGCGGGGAGCTGTTTTTT.

This chain uses TRBV20-1 with TRBJ2-7; TRBD2 matches at 13 bases. The V gene's germline CDR1 is DFQATT and CDR2 SNEGSKA (reference sequence). Trimming took 3 bases from V and 3 from J; bases not matched to a gene: 2. The CDR3 is made up of 14 amino acids. CDR3 nucleotides: TGCAGTGCTAGGGGACTAGCGGGAAGCTACGAGCAGTACTTC. Protein sequence: CSARGLAGSYEQYF.